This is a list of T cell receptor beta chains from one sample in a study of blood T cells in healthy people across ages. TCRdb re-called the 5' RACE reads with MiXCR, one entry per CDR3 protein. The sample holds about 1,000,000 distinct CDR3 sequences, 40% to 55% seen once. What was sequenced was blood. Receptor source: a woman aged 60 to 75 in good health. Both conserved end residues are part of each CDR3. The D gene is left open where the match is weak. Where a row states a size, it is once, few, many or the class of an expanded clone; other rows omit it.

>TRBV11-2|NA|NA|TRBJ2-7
TGTGCCAGCAGCTTTTTCATCGCCGGTGGGGGAGAGGGCGAGCAGTACTTC
CASSFFIAGGGEGEQYF
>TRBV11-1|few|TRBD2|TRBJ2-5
TGTGCCAGCAGCCCATTTCTAGCGCGGGAGCAGTACTTC
CASSPFLAREQYF
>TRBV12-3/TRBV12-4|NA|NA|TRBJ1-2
TGTGCCAGCAGTTCCGCTGGGGAGCCCTTCTATGGCTACACCTTC
CASSSAGEPFYGYTF
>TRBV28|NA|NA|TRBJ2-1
TGTGCCAGCACCCATTCGACAAACTACAATGAGCAGTTCTTC
CASTHSTNYNEQFF
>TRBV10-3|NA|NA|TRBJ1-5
TGTGCCATCAGTGATGGGAGTAGCAATCAGCCCCAGCATTTT
CAISDGSSNQPQHF
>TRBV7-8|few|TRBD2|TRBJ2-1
TGTGCCAGCAGCTTATATGGGGGGTCGGGAGGTGAGCAGTTCTTC
CASSLYGGSGGEQFF
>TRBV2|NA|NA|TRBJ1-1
TGTGCCAGCACTCCAAGGGGTAACACTGAAGCTTTCTTT
CASTPRGNTEAFF
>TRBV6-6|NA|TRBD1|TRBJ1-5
TGTGCCAGCAGTTACACGACAGGGGCCCGCAATCAGCCCCAGCATTTT
CASSYTTGARNQPQHF
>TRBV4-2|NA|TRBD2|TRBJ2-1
TGTGCCAGCAGCCCAGGGATAGCGGGAGTCTCCTACAATGAGCAGTTCTTC
CASSPGIAGVSYNEQFF
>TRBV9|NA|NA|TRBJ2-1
TGTGCCAGCAGCCCCTTACCCTGGGAAAACAATGAGCAGTTCTTC
CASSPLPWENNEQFF
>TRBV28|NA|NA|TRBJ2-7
TGTGCCAGCAGTTGGAATGAGCAGTACTTC
CASSWNEQYF
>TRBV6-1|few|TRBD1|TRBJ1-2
TGTGCCAGCAGTGAGAAGGATCGAAGGGGGCCAACAGCTAACTATGGCTACACCTTC
CASSEKDRRGPTANYGYTF